The sequence of this TCR beta chain was determined in a study of lymphopenia after photon versus proton radiotherapy (dated by TCRdb to between 2018 and 2020). Some background on the complete study: The study compared the immunological effects of photon versus proton radiation therapy in patients with gastrointestinal tumors who developed high-grade lymphopenia. The study aimed to characterize how the two radiation modalities differ in their impact on the immune system. The 20 or so patients in the cohort had gastrointestinal tumors, were treated with either photon or proton therapy, and subsequently developed lymphopenia.

The CDR3, from cysteine to phenylalanine, totals 16 residues. Kept here is only the CDR3 DNA, which spans 48 bases and is read in frame from base 1. Based on the germline V gene, the CDR1 and CDR2 sequences are WSHSY and SAAADI. V trim: 5 bases; J trim: 8 bases; unmatched bases: 10. General study outcomes and caveats: During treatment, patients who received photon therapy lost naive T cells and TCR diversity and gained effector/memory populations, whereas patients who received proton therapy remained relatively stable. The survival association was assessed only in patients who died, and better survival with proton therapy was presented by the authors as a possibility rather than a demonstrated result. After the lymphocyte count nadir, photon-treated repertoires showed oligoclonal expansion, especially of CD8+ Temra cells, which drove the drop in diversity. Across the cohort, among patients who died, a greater drop in TCR diversity after the nadir was inversely correlated with overall survival time.

On this clone itself: The antigen it recognizes is unknown. No much larger clone exists at a distance of one base, and base qualities are not known.

The library was obtained by the immunoSEQ multiplex PCR assay. T cell repertoires were profiled by deep sequencing of rearranged TCR beta loci, alongside multiparametric flow cytometry. TCRdb holds this immuneACCESS table with in-frame rearrangements only. Some clones are missing; in checked studies, unresolved V genes explain under half, and the rest has no known cause. Present in this sample are 35,000 to 45,000 clones, roughly four fifths of which were seen just once. 24% of the sample goes to the ten largest clones. The TCR originated in a woman between 70 and 85 years old with pancreatic cancer. The sample consisted of peripheral blood, taken from a patient treated with proton-based radiotherapy. The V gene is TRBV10-2 and the J gene is TRBJ2-2; 11 middle bases align to TRBD2. The CDR3 corresponds to CASSSMTSGMAGELFF. The DNA reads as follows: TGCGCCAGCAGTAGTATGACTAGCGGGATGGCGGGGGAGCTGTTTTTT.